Detailed here is one T cell receptor beta chain. Its target is not known. This specimen comes from a study of cytomegalovirus exposure and HLA in healthy donors. A multiplex PCR was run with 60 Vbeta primers and 13 Jbeta primers. Only in-frame clones appear in the TCRdb table, and some are missing; sequencing was by immunoSEQ multiplex PCR. The sample lists fewer than 150,000 clones; less than 85% were seen once. Findings of the study overall: Among the most significant clusters, several appeared linked to common viral pathogens in a later analysis.

Germline V CDR1 and CDR2: MDHEN, SYDVKM. V was pared by 3 bases and J by 2 bases, with 14 bases between. The CDR3 consists of 15 residues. The sequence was collected from a man aged 50 to 60 in good health and CMV-seropositive. The gene calls are TRBV28 and TRBJ2-7; D may be TRBD2 (5 bases). Sequencing input: PBMCs. The CDR3 sequence: CASSFSLGSTYEQYF. The CDR3, as DNA: TGTGCCAGCAGTTTCTCACTAGGGTCAACCTACGAGCAGTACTTC.